This is a list of T cell receptor beta chains from one sample in a study of regulatory T cells in long-lasting Graves disease. TCRdb ran MiXCR on the multiplex PCR reads and lists one entry per CDR3 protein. The table has under 500,000 distinct CDR3 sequences, 20% seen once. This specimen consisted of peripheral blood mononuclear cells (PBMCs), obtained when the disease was refractory, from a patient treated with antithyroid drugs. These receptors all come from a female donor with Graves disease. CDR3s include the opening cysteine and the closing phenylalanine or tryptophan. The D gene is left open where the match is weak. Not all rows give a size; the values are once, few, many and, for expanded clones, a class.

V,size,J,D,DNA,CDR3
TRBV20-1,few,TRBJ1-3,-,TGCAGTGCTAGCCGGGGAAGCTCTGGAAACACCATATATTTT,CSASRGSSGNTIYF
TRBV7-9,-,TRBJ1-3,-,TGTGCCAGCAGCTCGAGGGGGGTCGGAGGAAACACCATATATTTT,CASSSRGVGGNTIYF
TRBV12-3/TRBV12-4,-,TRBJ1-2,TRBD1,TGTGCCAGCTCATCAGGGGGCTATGGCTGCACCTTC,CASSSGGYGCTF
TRBV6-1,many,TRBJ2-7,TRBD2,TGTGCCAGCAGTCCCTCCGGGACTAGCGGGATTGACTCCTACGAGCAGTACTTC,CASSPSGTSGIDSYEQYF
TRBV28,many,TRBJ2-7,-,TGTGCCAGCAGTTTCCCCCTATCCTACGAGCAGTACTTC,CASSFPLSYEQYF
TRBV27,many,TRBJ2-5,-,TGTGCCAGCACTGTCAAGTGGGGGAGGCACGAGACCCAGTACTTC,CASTVKWGRHETQYF
TRBV20-1,-,TRBJ1-1,-,TGCAGTGCTAGAGCTCTGGTCATGAACACTGAAGCTTTCTTT,CSARALVMNTEAFF
TRBV27,-,TRBJ2-2,TRBD2,TGTGCCAGCATCTCCGGGACTAGAGGAGCCGGGGAGCTGTTTTTT,CASISGTRGAGELFF
TRBV20-1,-,TRBJ2-1,TRBD2,TGCAGTGCCGGAACTAGCGGCTATGAGCAGTTCTTC,CSAGTSGYEQFF
TRBV6-1,-,TRBJ2-7,TRBD1,TGTGCCAGCATGCGACAGGGTGAGCGCGAGCAGTACTTC,CASMRQGEREQYF